This T cell receptor beta chain emerged from a study of blood T cell repertoires in COVID-19. Study summary: From the United States, Italy and Spain came samples of acute and convalescent COVID-19. Nucleic acid was either cDNA or gDNA, and it came from T cells, B-cell-depleted T cells, or PBMCs.

Original methodology: Reference gene primer amplification gave nucleated cell count estimates. Here immunoSEQ multiplex PCR was the method, and the copy in TCRdb shows in-frame clones only, minus some. D and trimming were read from the DNA, whereas the V and J calls and clone size are those reported in that table. The repertoire includes some 370,000 clones, about 89% of them detected once, and 0.95% to 1.5% sits in the top ten. Losses at the gene ends were 4 bases for V and 2 bases for J; bases not matched to a gene: 12. Germline CDR1 is MDHEN and CDR2 is SYDVKM. There are 18 residues in the CDR3. The V gene is TRBV28, the J gene TRBJ2-2, with 8 bases that match TRBD1. Sequences were obtained from peripheral blood. The TCR comes from a man in his forties with acute or convalescent COVID-19. The CDR3 bases are TGTGCCAGCAGTTCTTCCGAAGTGACAGGGGTTAACACCGGGGAGCTGTTTTTT. It specifies CASSSSEVTGVNTGELFF.